What follows describes a single TCR beta chain. The data are from a study of blood T cell repertoires in COVID-19. Study background: Sites in the United States, Italy and Spain provided acute and convalescent COVID-19 samples.

The CDR3 spans 13 residues. Germline assignment: CDR1 KGHDR and CDR2 SFDVKD. V lost 3 bases and J lost 4; bases outside the gene matches: 0. Participant reports of clinical history set cohort assignment. The repertoire was sequenced with immunoSEQ multiplex PCR; TCRdb's copy has only in-frame clones and lacks some. The repertoire holds 310,000 or so clones, with roughly 90% as singletons. The receptor was isolated from a woman under 30 who had recovered from COVID-19. Sequencing was done on a sample of PBMCs or T cells enriched from blood (not recorded which). J is TRBJ1-1 and V is TRBV24-1, with 8 bases matching TRBD1. CDR3 DNA sequence: TGTGCCACCAGTGATACAGGGGGCACTGAAGCTTTCTTT. It specifies CATSDTGGTEAFF.